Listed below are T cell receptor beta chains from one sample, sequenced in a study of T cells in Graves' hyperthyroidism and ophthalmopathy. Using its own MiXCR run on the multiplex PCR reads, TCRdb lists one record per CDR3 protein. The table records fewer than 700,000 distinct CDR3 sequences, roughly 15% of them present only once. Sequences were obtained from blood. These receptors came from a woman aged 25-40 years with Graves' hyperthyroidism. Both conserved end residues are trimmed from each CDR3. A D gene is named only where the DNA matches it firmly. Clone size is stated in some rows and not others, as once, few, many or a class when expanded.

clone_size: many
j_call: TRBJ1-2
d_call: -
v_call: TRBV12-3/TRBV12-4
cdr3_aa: ASSLNNLGGYT

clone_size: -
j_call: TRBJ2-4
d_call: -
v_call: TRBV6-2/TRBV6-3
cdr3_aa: ASSSPGTRNIQY

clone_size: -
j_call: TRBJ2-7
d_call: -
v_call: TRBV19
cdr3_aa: ASRGYSYEQY

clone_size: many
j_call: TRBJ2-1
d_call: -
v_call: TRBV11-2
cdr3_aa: ASKVWAGPGNEQF

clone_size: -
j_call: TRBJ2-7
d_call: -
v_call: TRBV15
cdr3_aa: ATSKYSSYEQY

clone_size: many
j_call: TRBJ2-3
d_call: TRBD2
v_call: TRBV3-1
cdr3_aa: ASSQGEGASGMSTDTQY

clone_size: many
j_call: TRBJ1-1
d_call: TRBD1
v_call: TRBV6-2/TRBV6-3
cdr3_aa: ASYRETGWYTEAF

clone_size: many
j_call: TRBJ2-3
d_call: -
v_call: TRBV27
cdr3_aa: ASSGLADTQY

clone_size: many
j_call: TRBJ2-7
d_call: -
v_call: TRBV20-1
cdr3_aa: SAGLKRNEQY

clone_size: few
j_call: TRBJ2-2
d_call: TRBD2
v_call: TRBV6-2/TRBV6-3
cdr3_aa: ASSYTGLATGELF

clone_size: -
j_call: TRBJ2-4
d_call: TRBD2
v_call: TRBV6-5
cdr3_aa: ASSSLLLAIAKNIQY

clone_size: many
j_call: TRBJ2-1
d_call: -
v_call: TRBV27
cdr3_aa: ASRGWGADEQF

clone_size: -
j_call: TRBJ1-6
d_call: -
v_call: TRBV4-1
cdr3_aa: ASSQPMTELNSPLH

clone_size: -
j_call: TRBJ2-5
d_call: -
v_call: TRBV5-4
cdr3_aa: ASSLGYTGTGLAGRETQY

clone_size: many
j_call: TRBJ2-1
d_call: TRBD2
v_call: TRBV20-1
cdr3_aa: SAREWGLASHNEQF

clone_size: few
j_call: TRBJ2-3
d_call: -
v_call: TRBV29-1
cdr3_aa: SVATTDTQY

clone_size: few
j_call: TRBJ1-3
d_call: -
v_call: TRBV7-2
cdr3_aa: ASSSQPLGTAGNTIY

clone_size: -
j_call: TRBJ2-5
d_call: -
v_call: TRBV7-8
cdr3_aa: ASSYPYGRRPKKETQY

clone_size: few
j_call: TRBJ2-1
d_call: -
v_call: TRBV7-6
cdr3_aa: ASGQGRIPQF

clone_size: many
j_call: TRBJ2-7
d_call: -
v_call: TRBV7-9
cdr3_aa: ASTSSEAGYEQY

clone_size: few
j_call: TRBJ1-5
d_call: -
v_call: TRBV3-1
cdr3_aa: ASSQQLSNQPQH

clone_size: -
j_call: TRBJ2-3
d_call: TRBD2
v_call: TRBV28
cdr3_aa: ASRTGTSVMDTQY

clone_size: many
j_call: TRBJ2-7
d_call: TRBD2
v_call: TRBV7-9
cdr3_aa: ASSLGLRTSHYEQY

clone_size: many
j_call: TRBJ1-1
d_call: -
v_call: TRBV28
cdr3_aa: ASSPHRVVNTEAF

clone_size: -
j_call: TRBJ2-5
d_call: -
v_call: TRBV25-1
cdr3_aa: ASSEPRGRTTGGFQY

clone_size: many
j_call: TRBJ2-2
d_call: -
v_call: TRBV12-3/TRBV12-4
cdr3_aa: ASSLSAELF

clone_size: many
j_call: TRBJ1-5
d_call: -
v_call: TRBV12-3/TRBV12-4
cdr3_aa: ASSLALYGDSNQPQH

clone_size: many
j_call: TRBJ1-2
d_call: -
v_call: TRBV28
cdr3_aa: ASSSVAGWDYGYT

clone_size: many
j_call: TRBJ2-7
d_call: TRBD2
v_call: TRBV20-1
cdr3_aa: SGGSGRARREQY

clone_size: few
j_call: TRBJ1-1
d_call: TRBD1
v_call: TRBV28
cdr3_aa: ASLQGGDTEAF

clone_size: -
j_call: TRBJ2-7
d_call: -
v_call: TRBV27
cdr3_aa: ASSFRDGASYEQY

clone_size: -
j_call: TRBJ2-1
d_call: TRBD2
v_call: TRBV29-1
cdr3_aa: SVLGVMGAGGGNEGQF

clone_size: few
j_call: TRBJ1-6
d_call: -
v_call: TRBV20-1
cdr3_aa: SAPPGGHRNSPLH

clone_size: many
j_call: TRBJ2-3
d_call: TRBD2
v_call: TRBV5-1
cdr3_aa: ASSPSGRAEDTQY

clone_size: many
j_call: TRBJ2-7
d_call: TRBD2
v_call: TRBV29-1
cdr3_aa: SVGLAGAYEQY

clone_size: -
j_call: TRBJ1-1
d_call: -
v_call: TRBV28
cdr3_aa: ASSVDSVMNTEAF

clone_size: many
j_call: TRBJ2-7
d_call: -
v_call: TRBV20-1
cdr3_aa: SAPGGRYYEQY

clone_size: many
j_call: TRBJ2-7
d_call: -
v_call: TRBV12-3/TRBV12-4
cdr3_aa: ASSPDRSEQY